Presented here are 20 T cell receptor beta chains from one specimen sequenced in a study of control samples from healthy donors and cancer patients. Method: immunoSEQ multiplex PCR; TCRdb's copy keeps in-frame clones and lacks some. The data show about 49,000 clones, with around 86% seen just once and roughly 2.8% held by the top ten. The sequenced sample consisted of PBMCs. All receptors derive from a woman between 45 and 65 years old with lung cancer.

V and J are TRBV18 and TRBJ1-1; TRBD1 aligns across 10 bases. Per the germline V gene, CDR1 is KGHSH and CDR2 is LQKENI. With 5 bases clipped from V and 5 bases from J, the junction kept 2 bases outside the gene matches. The CDR3 runs 13 residues. The CDR3 here is CASSDRGRTEAFF. CDR3 coding DNA: TGTGCCAGCTCAGACAGGGGGCGGACTGAAGCTTTCTTT.

The chain joins TRBV27 to TRBJ2-3, with D tentatively TRBD1 (5 bases). Germline CDR1 and CDR2: MNHEY and SMNVEV (reference sequence). V was cut by 5 bases and J by 3 bases, with 15 bases left in between. The CDR3 sequence is 15 residues long. CDR3 in amino acids: CASSLNPTGTDTQYF. DNA for the CDR3: TGTGCCAGCAGTCTTAACCCCACAGGAACAGATACGCAGTATTTT.

The count of this clone is one. The rearrangement links TRBV12-5 to TRBJ2-7; D might be TRBD1 (6 bases). This CDR3 comprises 12 residues. CDR1 and CDR2 (germline): LGHNT, FRNRAP. V gave up 6 bases and J gave up 5 bases, with 11 bases separating them. CDR3 nucleotides: TGTGCTAGTGGCACGACAGGACACGAGCAGTACTTC. This sequence encodes CASGTTGHEQYF.

The V call is TRBV5-8, the J call TRBJ1-5; D call uncertain. V was cut by 10 bases and J by 2 bases, with 19 bases left in between. The CDR3 spans 15 residues. Germline CDR1 reads SGHTS; CDR2 reads YDEGEE. CDR3 DNA sequence: TGTGCCTCTACCGGTCGCCCCGAGGGCAATCAGCCCCAGCATTTT. Protein: CASTGRPEGNQPQHF.

This chain connects TRBV28 to TRBJ1-2; no definite D call. The CDR3 length is 14 residues. Trimming stripped 2 bases from V and 5 bases from J, with 12 bases between. Germline-derived CDR1 and CDR2 are MDHEN and SYDVKM. The CDR3: CASSLPLLPYGYTF. The CDR3 DNA sequence: TGTGCCAGCAGTTTACCATTACTCCCATATGGCTACACCTTC.

V usage is TRBV19 and J usage is TRBJ1-4; D unresolved. The V gene lost 3 bases and the J gene lost 5 bases, with 16 bases spanning the gap. Germline values: CDR1 LNHDA, CDR2 SQIVND (reference sequence). CDR3 size: 16 residues. The CDR3 region is CASSMDSTLGNEKLFF. CDR3 sequence (DNA): TGTGCCAGTAGTATGGATTCGACATTAGGGAATGAAAAACTGTTTTTT.

The genes are TRBV27 and TRBJ1-1, with a weak D call TRBD1 (5 bases). This CDR3 is built from 14 residues. The germline gives CDR1 MNHEY, CDR2 SMNVEV (reference sequence). The V gene lost 3 bases and the J gene lost 1 base, with 9 bases spanning the gap. Here the CDR3 reads CASSLGVENTEAFF. CDR3 DNA sequence: TGTGCCAGCAGTTTGGGGGTGGAGAACACTGAAGCTTTCTTT.

This clone was seen more than once but under ten times. The rearrangement links TRBV7-9 to TRBJ2-1; D uncertain. Germline lookup yields CDR1 SEHNR and CDR2 FQNEAQ (reference sequence). This CDR3 is 15 amino acids long. Trimming pared 4 bases from V and 7 bases from J, leaving 17 bases between. Written as DNA, the CDR3 is TGTGCCAGCAGCTCTAAGCACCGTCTGGGGAATGAGCAGTTCTTC. Its translation is CASSSKHRLGNEQFF.

The chain uses TRBV6-2 or TRBV6-3 and TRBJ2-3; possibly TRBD2 for D (6 bases). Germline CDR1 and CDR2: MNHEY and SVGEGT. The CDR3 runs 15 residues. The V end was cut by 0 bases, the J end by 0 bases, with 7 bases between. DNA of the CDR3: TGTGCCAGCAGTTACTCAGGGACTAGCACAGATACGCAGTATTTT. Its protein is CASSYSGTSTDTQYF.

This chain uses TRBV11-1 with TRBJ2-1; TRBD1 matches at 9 bases. CDR3 length: 14 residues. The germline V gene has CDR1 SGHAT and CDR2 FQDESV (reference sequence). With V trimmed by 6 bases and J by 8 bases, 8 bases remained unmatched. CDR3 coding DNA: TGTGCCAGCAGTTTGGACAGGGGTCGGGATGAGCAGTTCTTC. This translates into CASSLDRGRDEQFF.

This clone showed up just once. The gene calls are TRBV28 and TRBJ1-6; D gene uncertain. Germline V CDR1 and CDR2: MDHEN, SYDVKM. The CDR3 is 12 residues long. V shed 2 bases and J shed 14 bases, with 10 bases lying between them. The DNA of the CDR3 is TGTGCCAGCAGTTTAAATGGGTTTACCCTCCACTTT. This sequence encodes CASSLNGFTLHF.

The V and J genes are TRBV7-9 and TRBJ2-3; TRBD2 might be the D (5 bases). Between the trimmed V and J ends, which lost 3 bases and 3 bases, there was a span of 7 bases. The germline CDR1 and CDR2 sequences are SEHNR and FQNEAQ (reference sequence). There are 13 residues in the CDR3. The CDR3 coding sequence is TGTGCCAGCAGCTTCGGCGGGACAGATACGCAGTATTTT. Amino acids: CASSFGGTDTQYF. Full variable domain (missing parts from reference TRBV7-9 and TRBJ2-3): DTGVSQNPRHKITKRGQNVTFRCDPISEHNRLYWYRQTLGQGPEFLTYFQNEAQLEKSRLLSDRFSAERPKGSFSTLEIQRTEQGDSAMYLCASSFGGTDTQYFGPGTRLTVL.

A note on this clone: This same CDR3 is encoded by further DNA sequences in the sample. The rearrangement joins TRBV21-1 to TRBJ1-5. TRBV21-1 is marked as a pseudogene. The CDR3 consists of 16 residues. CDR3 coding DNA: TGTGCCAGCAGCATGGAGGGGCGGGGTGGCAATCAGCCCCAGCATTTT. Translation gives CASSMEGRGGNQPQHF.

This clone is a singleton in its sample. V usage is TRBV7-9 and J usage is TRBJ2-1, with D unresolved. CDR3 size: 11 residues. CDR1 is SEHNR and CDR2 is FQNEAQ in the germline V gene (reference sequence). The ends were cut back, 5 bases at V and 5 bases at J, with 4 bases in the middle. CDR3 nucleotide sequence: TGTGCCAGCAGCGCCAACAATGAGCAGTTCTTC. Encoded protein: CASSANNEQFF.

This sequence joins TRBV19 and TRBJ2-7, with TRBD1 matching 7 bases. The CDR3 is 13 residues long. With 5 bases clipped from V and 3 bases from J, the junction kept 4 bases outside the gene matches. Looked up from germline, CDR1 is LNHDA and CDR2 is SQIVND (reference sequence). CDR3 DNA sequence: TGTGCCAGTAGTTTAGGGGGCCGCTACGAGCAGTACTTC. Translating it yields CASSLGGRYEQYF.

This clone was recorded a few times. V gene TRBV6-5 combines with J gene TRBJ2-5; 13 bases are a match to TRBD2. In germline, CDR1 is MNHEY, CDR2 SVGAGI. The CDR3 extends over 15 amino acids. V lost 6 bases to trimming and J lost 2 bases; unmatched junction nucleotides: 3. For the CDR3, the DNA is TGTGCCAGCAGACAACTAGCGGGGGGGCAAGAGACCCAGTACTTC. This translates into CASRQLAGGQETQYF.

The chain joins TRBV5-4 to TRBJ1-2; perhaps TRBD1 as D (6 bases). V was shortened by 4 bases and J by 5 bases, with 18 bases between the two germline ends. This CDR3 has 15 amino acids. Looked up from germline, CDR1 is SGHNT and CDR2 is YYREEE (reference sequence). CDR3 protein: CASSQRYRVEYGYTF. The DNA of the CDR3 is TGTGCCAGCAGCCAGCGCTACAGGGTAGAGTATGGCTACACCTTC.

The J gene is TRBJ2-3, the V gene TRBV18; D perhaps matches TRBD1 (5 bases). Germline values: CDR1 KGHSH, CDR2 LQKENI. The CDR3 loop spans 14 amino acids. The V end was cut by 2 bases, the J end by 6 bases, with 12 bases between. CDR3: CASSPSQGMDTQYF. CDR3 nucleotide sequence: TGTGCCAGCTCACCAAGTCAGGGAATGGATACGCAGTATTTT.

The rearrangement joins TRBV28 to TRBJ1-1; 11 bases align to TRBD1. This CDR3 region has 17 residues. Germline CDR1 and CDR2: MDHEN and SYDVKM. V dropped 6 bases and J dropped 1; count of bases not matched to a gene: 10. The CDR3 region is CASSYYWDRGANTEAFF. In DNA form, the CDR3 reads TGTGCCAGCAGCTATTATTGGGACAGGGGGGCGAACACTGAAGCTTTCTTT.

In its sample, this clone was seen once. The chain has TRBV29-1 and TRBJ1-1; D gene ambiguous. Germline values: CDR1 SQVTM, CDR2 ANQGSEA. The CDR3 is 13 amino acids. The germline V and J ends were trimmed by 3 bases and 5 bases, with 13 bases remaining between them. The DNA for the CDR3 is TGCAGCGTTGAGCTCTCTCTGGGGACTGAAGCTTTCTTT. It encodes CSVELSLGTEAFF.